This passage covers 8 T cell receptor beta chains from one sample sequenced in a study of T cells after yellow fever vaccination. TCRdb recomputed calls from the 5' RACE reads with MiXCR, one row per CDR3 protein. The sample carries 70,000 or so distinct CDR3 sequences, roughly 6% recorded once. Sequenced here: CD4+ T cells sorted from PBMCs, sampled roughly 14 days after the first yellow fever vaccination. The receptors were gathered from a man between 18 and 29 years old who received the YFV17D yellow fever vaccine.

This clonotype has a count of ten or more. This chain connects TRBV5-1 to TRBJ2-5; D perhaps matches TRBD1 (5 bases). Between the trimmed V and J ends, which lost 4 bases and 5 bases, there was a span of 18 bases. Germline V CDR1 and CDR2: SGHRS, YFSETQ. CDR3 size: 15 residues. The CDR3 sequence: CASSQRQPPEETQYF. The CDR3 DNA reads TGCGCCAGCAGCCAGCGACAGCCTCCGGAGGAGACCCAGTACTTC. Full variable domain (rest looked up from reference TRBV5-1 and TRBJ2-5): KAGVTQTPRYLIKTRGQQVTLSCSPISGHRSVSWYQQTPGQGLQFLFEYFSETQRNKGNFPGRFSGRQFSNSRSEMNVSTLELGDSALYLCASSQRQPPEETQYFGPGTRLLVL.

This clonotype was observed at least ten times. The chain is built from TRBV20-1 and TRBJ2-2, with a tentative D call TRBD1 (7 bases). CDR1 is DFQATT, CDR2 SNEGSKA, per germline (reference sequence). The length of the CDR3 is 14 residues. With 6 bases removed from V and 3 bases from J, the gap between germline ends came to 14 bases. The CDR3 loop is CSAPGGLHTGELFF. The CDR3 DNA is TGCAGTGCCCCAGGGGGACTGCACACCGGGGAGCTGTTTTTT.

At least ten counts were recorded for this clonotype. The chain uses TRBV6-5 and TRBJ1-3, with D unclear. The V and J ends lost 0 bases and 3 bases respectively, with 9 bases between them. CDR3 length equals 15 residues. CDR1 is MNHEY and CDR2 is SVGAGI in the germline V gene. DNA for the CDR3: TGTGCCAGCAGTTACTCGTGGTCTAATGGAAACACCATATATTTT. Translated, it gives CASSYSWSNGNTIYF.

This clonotype was picked up many times. The CDR3 is CASSYTGDTEAFF. The CDR3 region has the DNA TGTGCCAGCAGTTATACGGGGGACACTGAAGCTTTCTTT. The genes are TRBV6-6 and TRBJ1-1; D is possibly TRBD1 (5 bases). The CDR3 totals 13 residues. The germline V and J ends were trimmed by 3 bases and 3 bases, with 8 bases remaining between them. CDR1 is MNHNY and CDR2 is SVGAGI in the germline V gene (reference sequence).

This clonotype was seen repeatedly, ten times or more. V is TRBV2 and J is TRBJ2-7; 7 nucleotides agree with TRBD2. The germline CDR1 and CDR2 sequences are SNHLY and FYNNEI. Germline trimming cut 4 bases from V and 7 bases from J; bases unmatched to any gene: 4. This CDR3 comprises 12 residues. The CDR3, as DNA: TGTGCCAGCAGTGCGACAGCGGGGGAGCAGTACTTC. Amino acids: CASSATAGEQYF.

The chain uses TRBV21-1 and TRBJ2-7. TRBV21-1 is designated a pseudogene. This CDR3 is built from 13 residues. CDR3 loop: CASSKVNSYEQYF. The DNA of the CDR3 is TGTGCCAGCAGCAAAGTCAACTCCTACGAGCAGTACTTC.

Ten or more counts support this clonotype. The V call is TRBV29-1, the J call TRBJ1-1; weak D call: TRBD1 (5 bases). This CDR3 is built from 15 residues. Germline CDR1 reads SQVTM; CDR2 reads ANQGSEA. V was clipped by 6 bases and J by 0 bases, with 17 bases between them. The CDR3 DNA sequence: TGCAGCGTCTCCTCAGGGTGGGGCATGAACACTGAAGCTTTCTTT. As protein: CSVSSGWGMNTEAFF.

In its sample, this clonotype was seen many times. The rearrangement links TRBV10-3 to TRBJ1-3; D remains ambiguous. Trimming removed 4 bases at V and 0 bases at J, with 7 bases between. The CDR3 sequence is 14 residues long. Germline V CDR1 and CDR2: ENHRY, SYGVKD. In DNA, the CDR3 is TGTGCCATCAGTGGACAAACCTCTGGAAACACCATATATTTT. The encoded protein is CAISGQTSGNTIYF.